The next 24 T cell receptor beta chains were all read from a single sample in a study of T cell clones after liver transplantation. Sequencing was performed with immunoSEQ multiplex PCR; in TCRdb, only in-frame clones are kept and a portion is missing. The sample includes about 6,900 clones, under 80% of them seen just once. The sequences come from CD8+ T cells from blood, collected before liver transplant. The source of these receptors is a human donor who received a liver transplant.

The CDR3 DNA sequence: TGTGCCAGCAGTTTGGGTGCCGATATAGATCTTGAAAAACTGTTTTTT. Amino acids: CASSLGADIDLEKLFF. The chain recombines TRBV28 with TRBJ1-4; D gene uncertain. Germline CDR1 reads MDHEN; CDR2 reads SYDVKM. The CDR3 consists of 16 residues. The ends were cut back, 3 bases at V and 7 bases at J, with 18 bases in the middle. Full variable domain (rest looked up from reference TRBV28 and TRBJ1-4): DVKVTQSSRYLVKRTGEKVFLECVQDMDHENMFWYRQDPGLGLRLIYFSYDVKMKEKGDIPEGYSVSREKKERFSLILESASTNQTSMYLCASSLGADIDLEKLFFGSGTQLSVL.

The genes are TRBV4-3 and TRBJ1-2, with a weak D call TRBD1 (5 bases). V lost 0 bases, J lost 0 bases, and 20 bases lay in between. The CDR3 has 19 amino acids. Germline V gives CDR1 LGHNA, CDR2 YSLEER. The CDR3 spells CASSQDQSTARNPNYGYTF. DNA for the CDR3: TGCGCCAGCAGCCAAGATCAGTCGACAGCCCGTAATCCTAACTATGGCTACACCTTC.

The sample holds a few counts of this clone. CDR3 sequence: CASSATGGVTGELFF. The CDR3 bases are TGCGCCAGCAGCGCGACAGGAGGCGTGACCGGGGAGCTGTTTTTT. The V gene is TRBV5-1, the J gene TRBJ2-2, with D perhaps matching TRBD1 (6 bases). Germline CDR1 SGHRS, CDR2 YFSETQ. Trimming removed 4 bases at V and 5 bases at J, with 15 bases between. There are 15 residues in the CDR3.

In nucleotides, the CDR3 is TGTGGGAGGAACGAGCAGTACGTC. This sequence encodes CGRNEQYV. The chain employs TRBV11-2 and TRBJ2-7; D is possibly TRBD2 (5 bases). Per germline, CDR1 SGHAT and CDR2 FQNNGV. This CDR3 has 8 amino acids.

The chain has TRBV5-1 and TRBJ2-7; TRBD1 might be the D (6 bases). V was pared by 2 bases and J by 1 base, with 13 bases between. CDR1 SGHRS and CDR2 YFSETQ come from the germline V gene. The CDR3 is made up of 15 amino acids. This CDR3 reads CASSLTTGHSYEQYF. CDR3 DNA: TGCGCCAGCAGCTTAACCACAGGGCATTCCTACGAGCAGTACTTC.

This clone was seen a handful of times. The chain uses TRBV4-2 and TRBJ1-6; weak D call: TRBD1 (6 bases). Trimming pared 0 bases from V and 8 bases from J, leaving 11 bases between. The germline V gene has CDR1 LGHNA and CDR2 YNFKEQ. The CDR3 is 15 residues long. This CDR3 is CASSQETGLDSPLHF. In DNA, the CDR3 is TGTGCCAGCAGCCAAGAGACAGGACTTGATTCACCCCTCCACTTT.

V usage is TRBV14 and J usage is TRBJ2-1, with D unclear. Per the germline V gene, CDR1 is SGHDN and CDR2 is FVKESK. The V and J ends lost 3 bases and 7 bases respectively, with 19 bases between them. This CDR3 has 16 amino acids. The CDR3 protein is CASSQVLDPNFNEQFF. The CDR3 DNA reads as TGTGCCAGCAGCCAGGTTTTAGACCCTAATTTTAATGAGCAGTTCTTC.

This chain uses TRBV29-1 with TRBJ2-1; D not certain. The ends were cut back, 3 bases at V and 4 bases at J, with 10 bases in the middle. The CDR3 consists of 13 residues. CDR1 SQVTM and CDR2 ANQGSEA come from the germline V gene. The CDR3 region is CSVDATSYNEQFF. The CDR3 bases are TGCAGCGTTGACGCCACCTCTTACAATGAGCAGTTCTTC.

Here the CDR3 reads CASSLRDSSYNEQFF. The CDR3, as DNA: TGTGCCAGCAGTTTACGGGATAGCTCCTACAATGAGCAGTTCTTC. The V and J genes are TRBV27 and TRBJ2-1, with a possible D match to TRBD2 (5 bases). CDR3 size: 15 residues. The V end lost 2 bases, the J end lost 0 bases, and 8 bases lay between the germline ends. Germline V gene sequence: CDR1 MNHEY, CDR2 SMNVEV (reference sequence).

The sample holds a few counts of this clone. The chain is built from TRBV2 and TRBJ2-7; no definite D call. V shed 0 bases and J shed 5 bases, with 14 bases lying between them. The CDR3 is 15 residues long. Germline V lookup: CDR1 SNHLY, CDR2 FYNNEI. The CDR3 DNA follows: TGTGCCAGCAGTGAAGCGCTTAGTAGCTTCCACGAGCAGTACGTC. It encodes CASSEALSSFHEQYV.

V usage is TRBV4-1 and J usage is TRBJ2-7; D is unclear. Trimming removed 0 bases from V and 1 base from J, with 7 bases in between. CDR1 is MGHRA and CDR2 is YSYEKL in the germline V gene. CDR3 length: 14 residues. CDR3 DNA: TGCGCCAGCAGCCAAGATTTGGGGTCCTACGAGCAGTACGTC. Protein product: CASSQDLGSYEQYV.

The chain carries TRBV29-1 and TRBJ2-1, with 7 bases fitting TRBD1. CDR1 and CDR2 from the germline V gene are SQVTM and ANQGSEA. The CDR3 contains 12 residues. J lost 7 bases, V lost 5 bases, and 5 bases had no gene match. The CDR3 region has the DNA TGCAGCGTTTACAGGGGAAGTAATGAGCAGTTCTTC. Protein: CSVYRGSNEQFF.

In its sample, this clone was seen a few times. The chain combines TRBV28 with TRBJ1-3; 9 bases are shared with TRBD1. Looked up from germline, CDR1 is MDHEN and CDR2 is SYDVKM. V trimming: 8 bases; J trimming: 1 base; junction bases outside the gene matches: 0. This CDR3 contains 13 residues. CDR3 nucleotides: TGTGCCAGCGGGACAGGGTCTGGAAACACCATATATTTT. The encoded protein is CASGTGSGNTIYF.

The chain combines TRBV15 with TRBJ1-3, with 8 bases lining up with TRBD1. The CDR3 length is 16 residues. With V trimmed by 5 bases and J by 3 bases, 9 bases remained unmatched. Germline V gene lookup returns CDR1 LNHNV and CDR2 YYDKDF (reference sequence). The CDR3 coding sequence is TGTGCCACCAGCGACCGCCCAGGGGGCAGTGGAAACACCATATATTTT. Its protein is CATSDRPGGSGNTIYF. The complete variable domain, with remaining parts taken from reference TRBV15 and TRBJ1-3, reads DAMVIQNPRYQVTQFGKPVTLSCSQTLNHNVMYWYQQKSSQAPKLLFHYYDKDFNNEADTPDNFQSRRPNTSFCFLDIRSPGLGDTAMYLCATSDRPGGSGNTIYFGEGSWLTVV.

J is TRBJ2-5 and V is TRBV28; 12 bases are shared with TRBD2. This CDR3 spans 18 amino acids. The germline V gene encodes CDR1 MDHEN and CDR2 SYDVKM. With 5 bases clipped from V and 0 bases from J, the junction kept 10 bases outside the gene matches. CDR3 nucleotides: TGTGCCAGCAGTCGACTAGCGGGAGCCGACTTGTACCAAGAGACCCAGTACTTC. Protein sequence: CASSRLAGADLYQETQYF.

The chain recombines TRBV27 with TRBJ1-6, with TRBD1 as a possible D gene (5 bases). Trimming left V 5 bases short and J 7 bases short, with 18 bases between. This CDR3 region has 16 residues. The germline CDR1 and CDR2 sequences are MNHEY and SMNVEV (reference sequence). CDR3 sequence reads: CASSHRWGRLNSPLHF. As DNA, the CDR3 is TGTGCCAGCAGTCACCGGTGGGGGAGATTAAATTCACCCCTCCACTTT.

V usage is TRBV27 and J usage is TRBJ1-5; D is unresolved. Trimming took 6 bases from V and 0 from J, leaving 12 bases between them. Germline CDR1 MNHEY, CDR2 SMNVEV (reference sequence). The CDR3 extends over 15 amino acids. CDR3: CASSEKPYSNQPQHF. The DNA of the CDR3 is TGTGCCAGCAGCGAAAAACCATATAGCAATCAGCCCCAGCATTTT.

The CDR3 bases are TGCGCCAGCAGCCACAGTCAACAGGGGATGACTGAAGCTTTCTTT. Its translation is CASSHSQQGMTEAFF. The rearrangement joins TRBV4-1 to TRBJ1-1, with 7 nucleotides matching TRBD1. Germline CDR1 MGHRA, CDR2 YSYEKL. After removal of 3 bases from V and 5 bases from J, the junction contained 9 bases not matched to a gene. The CDR3 consists of 15 residues.

The rearrangement joins TRBV9 to TRBJ2-5; 14 nucleotides match TRBD2. With 4 bases clipped from V and 5 bases from J, the junction kept 7 bases outside the gene matches. The CDR3 has 16 residues. Germline CDR1 is SGDLS and CDR2 is YYNGEE. The CDR3 coding sequence is TGTGCCAGCAGCCTGGGGACTAGCGGGAGCGCCGAGACCCAGTACTTC. Its protein product is CASSLGTSGSAETQYF.

The chain is built from TRBV5-4 and TRBJ2-1; 7 bases align to TRBD1. Germline CDR1 and CDR2: SGHNT and YYREEE (reference sequence). This CDR3 spans 14 amino acids. The V segment lost 8 bases and the J segment 8 bases; nucleotides outside the gene matches: 13. This chain's CDR3 is CASFNRGRQYEQFF. As DNA, the CDR3 is TGTGCCAGTTTTAACAGGGGTAGGCAATATGAGCAGTTCTTC.

The V gene is TRBV19, the J gene TRBJ1-1, with unresolved D. The CDR3 loop spans 12 amino acids. Germline lookup yields CDR1 LNHDA and CDR2 SQIVND (reference sequence). Trimming took 4 bases from V and 8 from J, leaving 11 bases between them. This CDR3 is CASSNRYEEAFF. CDR3 sequence (DNA): TGTGCCAGTAGTAACAGATACGAAGAAGCTTTCTTT.

This clone ranks as medium-sized. The rearrangement uses TRBV14 and TRBJ2-1, with 9 bases aligning to TRBD2. V was pared by 0 bases and J by 9 bases, with 12 bases of the junction left unmatched. This CDR3 spans 17 amino acids. Germline CDR1 SGHDN, CDR2 FVKESK. The CDR3 loop is CASSQEASGIFLSEQFF. The CDR3, as DNA: TGTGCCAGCAGCCAAGAGGCTAGCGGGATCTTCCTAAGTGAGCAGTTCTTC.

The rearrangement uses TRBV10-2 and TRBJ1-2; 8 bases are a match to TRBD1. Germline V lookup: CDR1 WSHSY, CDR2 SAAADI. There are 16 residues in the CDR3. V was pared by 6 bases and J by 3 bases, with 12 bases of the junction left unmatched. CDR3 residues: CASSELRNRGDYGYTF. The CDR3 nucleotides read TGCGCCAGCAGCGAACTAAGAAACAGGGGGGACTATGGCTACACCTTC.

J is TRBJ2-2 and V is TRBV28, with D perhaps matching TRBD1 (5 bases). Per germline, CDR1 MDHEN and CDR2 SYDVKM. V lost 7 bases, J lost 3 bases, and 9 bases lay in between. The CDR3 extends over 13 amino acids. The chain's CDR3 is CASTLTDTGELFF. CDR3 coding DNA: TGTGCCAGCACCTTGACAGACACCGGGGAGCTGTTTTTT. Drawing the rest from reference TRBV28 and TRBJ2-2, the complete variable domain is DVKVTQSSRYLVKRTGEKVFLECVQDMDHENMFWYRQDPGLGLRLIYFSYDVKMKEKGDIPEGYSVSREKKERFSLILESASTNQTSMYLCASTLTDTGELFFGEGSRLTVL.